This T cell receptor (beta chain) was captured in a study of glioma-infiltrating T cells after dendritic cell vaccination. The CDR3 has 14 amino acids. Germline values: CDR1 SGHAT, CDR2 FQDESV (reference sequence). V lost 4 bases, J lost 1 base, and 8 bases lay in between. Time point defined: after dendritic cell vaccination, including at tumor progression/relapse. This table comes from immunoSEQ multiplex PCR, and its TCRdb copy is limited to in-frame clones, with some not included. Of 90,000 to 95,000 clones detected, around four fifths appear once; the ten largest clones hold less than 2.5%. This TCR came from a human donor with glioblastoma. The chain has TRBV11-1 and TRBJ2-1; D remains ambiguous. Material: blood, obtained after dendritic cell vaccination. CDR3 coding DNA: TGTGCCAGCAGCTCCGACTTGTCCTACAATGAGCAGTTCTTC. Translating it yields CASSSDLSYNEQFF.